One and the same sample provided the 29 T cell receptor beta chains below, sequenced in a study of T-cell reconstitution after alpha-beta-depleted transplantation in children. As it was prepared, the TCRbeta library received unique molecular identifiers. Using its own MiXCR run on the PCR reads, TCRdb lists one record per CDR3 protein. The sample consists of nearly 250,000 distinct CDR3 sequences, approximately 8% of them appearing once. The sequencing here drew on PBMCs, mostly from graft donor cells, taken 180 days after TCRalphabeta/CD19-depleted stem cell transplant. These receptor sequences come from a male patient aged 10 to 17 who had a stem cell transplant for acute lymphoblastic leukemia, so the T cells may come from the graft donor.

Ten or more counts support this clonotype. The CDR3 bases are TGTGCCAGCAGTTTAAGCGGCACTGAAGCTTTCTTT. Amino acids: CASSLSGTEAFF. This sequence joins TRBV12-3 or TRBV12-4 and TRBJ1-1, with D unresolved. The V end was cut by 2 bases, the J end by 4 bases, with 5 bases between. CDR3 length: 12 amino acids.

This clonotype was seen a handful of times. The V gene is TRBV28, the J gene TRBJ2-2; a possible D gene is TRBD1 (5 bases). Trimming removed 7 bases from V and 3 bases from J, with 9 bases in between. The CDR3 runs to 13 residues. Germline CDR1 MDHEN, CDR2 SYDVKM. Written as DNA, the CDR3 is TGTGCCAGCATTCAGGGATACACCGGGGAGCTGTTTTTT. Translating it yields CASIQGYTGELFF.

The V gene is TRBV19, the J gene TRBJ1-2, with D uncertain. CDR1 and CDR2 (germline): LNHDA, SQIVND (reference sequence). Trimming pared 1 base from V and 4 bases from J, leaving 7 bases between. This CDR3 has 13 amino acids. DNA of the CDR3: TGTGCCAGTAGTATAGGCAGTTTCTATGGCTACACCTTC. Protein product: CASSIGSFYGYTF.

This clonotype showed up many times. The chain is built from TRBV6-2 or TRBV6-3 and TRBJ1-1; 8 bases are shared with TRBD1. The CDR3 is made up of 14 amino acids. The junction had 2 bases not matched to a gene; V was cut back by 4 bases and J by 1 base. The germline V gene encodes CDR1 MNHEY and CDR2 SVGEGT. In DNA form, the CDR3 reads TGTGCCAGCAGTTCACAGGGGGAGAACACTGAAGCTTTCTTT. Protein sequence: CASSSQGENTEAFF.

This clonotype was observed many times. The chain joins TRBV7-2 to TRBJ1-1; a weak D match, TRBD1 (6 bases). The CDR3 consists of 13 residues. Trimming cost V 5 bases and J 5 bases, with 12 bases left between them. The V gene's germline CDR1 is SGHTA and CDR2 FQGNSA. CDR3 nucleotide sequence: TGTGCCAGCAGCCGAGGGGGAGAAACTGAAGCTTTCTTT. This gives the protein CASSRGGETEAFF. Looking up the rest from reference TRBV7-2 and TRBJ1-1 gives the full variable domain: GAGVSQSPSNKVTEKGKDVELRCDPISGHTALYWYRQSLGQGLEFLIYFQGNSAPDKSGLPSDRFSAERTGGSVSTLTIQRTQQEDSAVYLCASSRGGETEAFFGQGTRLTVV.

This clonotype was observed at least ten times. The CDR3 DNA reads TGTGCCAGCAACTCTTTCGGCGGGAGTCGAGATACGCAGTATTTT. This codes for CASNSFGGSRDTQYF. The rearrangement uses TRBV6-1 and TRBJ2-3; 7 bases agree with TRBD2. CDR1 and CDR2 (germline): MNHNS, SASEGT. Germline trimming cut 7 bases from V and 5 bases from J; bases unmatched to any gene: 12. The CDR3 sequence is 15 residues long.

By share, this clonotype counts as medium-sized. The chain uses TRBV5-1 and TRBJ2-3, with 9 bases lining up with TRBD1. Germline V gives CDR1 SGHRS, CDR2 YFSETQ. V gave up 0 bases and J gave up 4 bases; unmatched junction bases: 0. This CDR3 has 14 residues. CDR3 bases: TGCGCCAGCAGCTTGGGACAGGGGGCAGATACGCAGTATTTT. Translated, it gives CASSLGQGADTQYF.

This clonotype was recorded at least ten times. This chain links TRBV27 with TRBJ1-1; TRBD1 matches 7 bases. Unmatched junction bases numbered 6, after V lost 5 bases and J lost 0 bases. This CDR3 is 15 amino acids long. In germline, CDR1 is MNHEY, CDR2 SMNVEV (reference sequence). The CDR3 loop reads CASSARGHMNTEAFF. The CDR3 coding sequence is TGTGCCAGCAGTGCGAGGGGGCACATGAACACTGAAGCTTTCTTT.

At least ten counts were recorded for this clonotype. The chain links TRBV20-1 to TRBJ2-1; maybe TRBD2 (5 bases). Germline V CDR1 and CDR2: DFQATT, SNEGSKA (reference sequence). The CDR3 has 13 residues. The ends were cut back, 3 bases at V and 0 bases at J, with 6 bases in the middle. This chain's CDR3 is CSASGISYNEQFF. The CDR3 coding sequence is TGCAGTGCTAGCGGGATCTCCTACAATGAGCAGTTCTTC.

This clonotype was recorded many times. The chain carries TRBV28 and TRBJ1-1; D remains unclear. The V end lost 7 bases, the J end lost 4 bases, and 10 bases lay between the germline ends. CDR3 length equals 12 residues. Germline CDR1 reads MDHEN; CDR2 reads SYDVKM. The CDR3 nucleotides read TGTGCCAGCACCGCCAGGAGCACTGAAGCTTTCTTT. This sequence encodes CASTARSTEAFF.

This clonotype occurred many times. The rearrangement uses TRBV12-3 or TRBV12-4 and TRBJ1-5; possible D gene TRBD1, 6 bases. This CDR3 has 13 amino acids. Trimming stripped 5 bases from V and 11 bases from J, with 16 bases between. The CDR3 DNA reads TGTGCCAGCAGTATATCTTACAGGGAAGCCCAGCATTTT. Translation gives CASSISYREAQHF.

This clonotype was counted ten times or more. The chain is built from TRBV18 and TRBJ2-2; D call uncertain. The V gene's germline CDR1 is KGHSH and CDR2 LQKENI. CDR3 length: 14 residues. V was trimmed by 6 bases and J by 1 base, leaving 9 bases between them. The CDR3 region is CASSSSENTGELFF. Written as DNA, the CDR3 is TGTGCCAGCTCGTCTAGTGAGAACACCGGGGAGCTGTTTTTT.

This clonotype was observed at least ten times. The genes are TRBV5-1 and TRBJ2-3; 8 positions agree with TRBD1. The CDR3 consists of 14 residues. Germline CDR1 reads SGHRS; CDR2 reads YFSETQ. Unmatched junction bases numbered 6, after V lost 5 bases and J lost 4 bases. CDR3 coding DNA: TGCGCCAGCAGACGGCAGGGGGCCGCAGATACGCAGTATTTT. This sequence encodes CASRRQGAADTQYF.

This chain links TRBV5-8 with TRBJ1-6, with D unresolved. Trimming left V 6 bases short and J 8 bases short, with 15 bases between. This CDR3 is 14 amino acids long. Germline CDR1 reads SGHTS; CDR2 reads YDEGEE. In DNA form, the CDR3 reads TGTGCCAGCAACAAGGGTGTAGAAGATTCACCCCTCCACTTT. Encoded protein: CASNKGVEDSPLHF. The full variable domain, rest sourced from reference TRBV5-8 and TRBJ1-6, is EAGVTQSPTHLIKTRGQQATLRCSPISGHTSVYWYQQALGLGLQFLLWYDEGEERNRGNFPPRFSGRQFPNYSSELNVNALELEDSALYLCASNKGVEDSPLHFGNGTRLTVT.

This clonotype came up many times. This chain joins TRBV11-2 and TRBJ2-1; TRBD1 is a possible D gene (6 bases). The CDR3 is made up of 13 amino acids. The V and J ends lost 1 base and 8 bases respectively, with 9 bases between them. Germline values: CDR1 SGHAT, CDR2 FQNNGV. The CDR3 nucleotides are TGTGCCAGCAGCTTAGCCCAGGGGTATGAGCAGTTCTTC. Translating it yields CASSLAQGYEQFF.

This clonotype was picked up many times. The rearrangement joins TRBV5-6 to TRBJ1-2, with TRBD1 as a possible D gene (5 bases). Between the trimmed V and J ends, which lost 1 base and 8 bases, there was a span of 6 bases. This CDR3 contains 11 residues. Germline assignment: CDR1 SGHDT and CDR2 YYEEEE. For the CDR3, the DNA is TGTGCCAGCAGCTTGTGGGACGGCTACACCTTC. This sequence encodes CASSLWDGYTF.

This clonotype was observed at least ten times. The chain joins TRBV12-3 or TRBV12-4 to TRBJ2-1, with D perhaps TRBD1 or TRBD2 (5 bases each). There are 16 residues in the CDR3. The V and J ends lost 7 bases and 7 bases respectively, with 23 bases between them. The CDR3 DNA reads TGTGCCAGCACCAAAAGAGGACAAGGAGGACTGAATGAGCAGTTCTTC. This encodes CASTKRGQGGLNEQFF.

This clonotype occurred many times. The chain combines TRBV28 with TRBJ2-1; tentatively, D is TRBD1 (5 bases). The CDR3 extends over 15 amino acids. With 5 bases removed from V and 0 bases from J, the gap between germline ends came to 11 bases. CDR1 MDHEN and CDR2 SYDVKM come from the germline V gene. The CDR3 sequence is CASSIGARSYNEQFF. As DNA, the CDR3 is TGTGCCAGCAGTATTGGGGCGCGCTCCTACAATGAGCAGTTCTTC.

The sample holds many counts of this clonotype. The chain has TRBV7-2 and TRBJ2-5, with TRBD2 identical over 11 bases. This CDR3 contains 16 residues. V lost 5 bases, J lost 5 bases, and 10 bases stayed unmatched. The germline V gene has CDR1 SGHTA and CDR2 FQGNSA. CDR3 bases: TGTGCCAGCAGCCAAGTTACCGGGACTAGCGGTGAGACCCAGTACTTC. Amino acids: CASSQVTGTSGETQYF.

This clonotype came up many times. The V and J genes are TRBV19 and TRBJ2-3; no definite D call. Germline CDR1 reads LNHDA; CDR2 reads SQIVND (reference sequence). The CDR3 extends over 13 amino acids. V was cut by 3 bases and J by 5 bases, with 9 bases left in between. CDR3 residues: CASSILVGDTQYF. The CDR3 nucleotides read TGTGCCAGTAGTATCCTTGTTGGAGATACGCAGTATTTT.

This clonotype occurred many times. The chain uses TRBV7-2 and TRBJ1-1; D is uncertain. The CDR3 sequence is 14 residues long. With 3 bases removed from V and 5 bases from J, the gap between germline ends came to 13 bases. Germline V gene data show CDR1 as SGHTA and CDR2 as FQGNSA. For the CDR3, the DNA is TGTGCCAGCAGCTTCGGGGAATTTAGGACTGAAGCTTTCTTT. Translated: CASSFGEFRTEAFF.

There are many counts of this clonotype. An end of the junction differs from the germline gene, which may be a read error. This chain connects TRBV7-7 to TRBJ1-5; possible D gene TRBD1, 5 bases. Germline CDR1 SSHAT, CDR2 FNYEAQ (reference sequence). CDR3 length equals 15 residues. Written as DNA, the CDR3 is TGTGCTAGCAGCTTAAGGGACGGAGGTGATCAGCCCCAGCATTTT. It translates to CASSLRDGGDQPQHF.

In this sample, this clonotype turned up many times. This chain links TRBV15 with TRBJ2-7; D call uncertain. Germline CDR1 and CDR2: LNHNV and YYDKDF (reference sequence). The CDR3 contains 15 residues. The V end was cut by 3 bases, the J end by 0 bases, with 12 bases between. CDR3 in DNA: TGTGCCACCAGCAGGGCTACTACTGGCTCCTACGAGCAGTACTTC. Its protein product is CATSRATTGSYEQYF.

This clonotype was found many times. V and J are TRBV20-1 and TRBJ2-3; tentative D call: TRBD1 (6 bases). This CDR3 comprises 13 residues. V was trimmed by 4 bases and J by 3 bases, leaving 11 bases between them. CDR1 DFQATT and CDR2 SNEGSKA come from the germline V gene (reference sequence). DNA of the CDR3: TGCAGTGCTACCGGGGACATTACAGATACGCAGTATTTT. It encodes CSATGDITDTQYF.

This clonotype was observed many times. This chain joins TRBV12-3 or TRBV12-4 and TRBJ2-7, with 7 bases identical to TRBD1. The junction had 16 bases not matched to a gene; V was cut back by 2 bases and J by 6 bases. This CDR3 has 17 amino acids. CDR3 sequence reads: CASSLMVGGLSGSEQYF. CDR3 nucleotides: TGTGCCAGCAGTTTAATGGTAGGGGGCTTGTCGGGAAGCGAGCAGTACTTC.

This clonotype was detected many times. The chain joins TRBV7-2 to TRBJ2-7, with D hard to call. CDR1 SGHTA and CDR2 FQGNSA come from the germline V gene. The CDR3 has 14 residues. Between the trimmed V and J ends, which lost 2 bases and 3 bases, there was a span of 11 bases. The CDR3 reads CASSLTPSDYEQYF. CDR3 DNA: TGTGCCAGCAGCTTAACTCCGTCCGACTACGAGCAGTACTTC.

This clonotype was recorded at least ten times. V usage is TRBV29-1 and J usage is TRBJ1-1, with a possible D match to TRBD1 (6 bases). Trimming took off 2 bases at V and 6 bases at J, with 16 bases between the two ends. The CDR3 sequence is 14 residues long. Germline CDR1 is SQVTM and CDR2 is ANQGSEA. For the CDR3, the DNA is TGCAGCGTTGAACCAAGGGGACACCCGCCTGAAGCTTTCTTT. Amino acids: CSVEPRGHPPEAFF. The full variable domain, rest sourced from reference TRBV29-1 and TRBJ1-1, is SAVISQKPSRDICQRGTSLTIQCQVDSQVTMMFWYRQQPGQSLTLIATANQGSEATYESGFVIDKFPISRPNLTFSTLTVSNMSPEDSSIYLCSVEPRGHPPEAFFGQGTRLTVV.

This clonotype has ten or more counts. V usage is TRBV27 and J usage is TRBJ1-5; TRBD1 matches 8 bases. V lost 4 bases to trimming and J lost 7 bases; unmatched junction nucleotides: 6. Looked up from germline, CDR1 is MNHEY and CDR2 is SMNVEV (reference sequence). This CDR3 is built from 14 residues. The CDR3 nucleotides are TGTGCCAGCAGTTCTGGACAGGGAAAACAGCCCCAGCATTTT. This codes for CASSSGQGKQPQHF.

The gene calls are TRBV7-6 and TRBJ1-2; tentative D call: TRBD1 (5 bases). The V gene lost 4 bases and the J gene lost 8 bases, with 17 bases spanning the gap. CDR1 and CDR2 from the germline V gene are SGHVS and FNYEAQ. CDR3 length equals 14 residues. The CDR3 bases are TGTGCCAGCAGCTACACCGGGACCGAAATGGGCTACACCTTC. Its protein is CASSYTGTEMGYTF. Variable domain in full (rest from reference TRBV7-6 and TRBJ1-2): GAGVSQSPRYKVTKRGQDVALRCDPISGHVSLYWYRQALGQGPEFLTYFNYEAQQDKSGLPNDRFSAERPEGSISTLTIQRTEQRDSAMYRCASSYTGTEMGYTFGSGTRLTVV.